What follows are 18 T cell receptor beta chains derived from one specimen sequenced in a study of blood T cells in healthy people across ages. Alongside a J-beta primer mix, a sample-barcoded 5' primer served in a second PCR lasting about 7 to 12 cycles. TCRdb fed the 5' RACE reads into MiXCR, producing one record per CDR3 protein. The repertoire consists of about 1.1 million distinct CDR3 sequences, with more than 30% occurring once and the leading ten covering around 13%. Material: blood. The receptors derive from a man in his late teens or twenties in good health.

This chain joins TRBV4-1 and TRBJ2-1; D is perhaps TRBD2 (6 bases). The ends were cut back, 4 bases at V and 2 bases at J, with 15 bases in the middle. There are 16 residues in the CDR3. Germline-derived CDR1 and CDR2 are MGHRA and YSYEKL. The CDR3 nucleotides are TGCGCCAGCAGCCCTTGGGTGCCGGGGGCCTACAATGAGCAGTTCTTC. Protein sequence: CASSPWVPGAYNEQFF.

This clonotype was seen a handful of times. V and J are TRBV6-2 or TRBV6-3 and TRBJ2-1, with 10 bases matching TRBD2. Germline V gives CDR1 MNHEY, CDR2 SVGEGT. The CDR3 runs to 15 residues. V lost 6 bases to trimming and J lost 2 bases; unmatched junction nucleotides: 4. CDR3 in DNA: TGTGCCAGCAGCCAAGGACTAGCGGCCTACAATGAGCAGTTCTTC. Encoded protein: CASSQGLAAYNEQFF.

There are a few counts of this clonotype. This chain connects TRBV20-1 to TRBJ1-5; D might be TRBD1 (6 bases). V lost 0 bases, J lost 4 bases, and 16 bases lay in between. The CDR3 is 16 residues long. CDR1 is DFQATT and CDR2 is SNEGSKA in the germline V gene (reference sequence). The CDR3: CSAREGRRGGNQPQHF. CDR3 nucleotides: TGCAGTGCTAGAGAGGGAAGGAGAGGGGGAAATCAGCCCCAGCATTTT.

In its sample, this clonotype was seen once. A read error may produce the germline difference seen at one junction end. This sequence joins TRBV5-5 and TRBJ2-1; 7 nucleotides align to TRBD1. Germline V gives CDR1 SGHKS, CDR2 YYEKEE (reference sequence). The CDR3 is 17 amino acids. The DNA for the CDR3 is TGTGCCAGCAGCTTAAACCTACAGGGGAGCTCCTGCAATGAGCAGTTCTTC. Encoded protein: CASSLNLQGSSCNEQFF.

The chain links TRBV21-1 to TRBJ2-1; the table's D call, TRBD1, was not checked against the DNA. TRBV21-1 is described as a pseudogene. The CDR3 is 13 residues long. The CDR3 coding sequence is TGTGCCAGCAGCAATGACAGGGTGGGTGAGCAGTTCTTC. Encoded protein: CASSNDRVGEQFF.

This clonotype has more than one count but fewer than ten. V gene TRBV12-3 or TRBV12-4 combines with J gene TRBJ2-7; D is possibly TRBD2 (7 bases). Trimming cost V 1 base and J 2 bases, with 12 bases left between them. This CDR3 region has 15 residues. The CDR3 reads CASSLERGRAYEQYF. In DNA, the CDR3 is TGTGCCAGCAGTTTAGAGAGGGGGAGGGCCTACGAGCAGTACTTC.

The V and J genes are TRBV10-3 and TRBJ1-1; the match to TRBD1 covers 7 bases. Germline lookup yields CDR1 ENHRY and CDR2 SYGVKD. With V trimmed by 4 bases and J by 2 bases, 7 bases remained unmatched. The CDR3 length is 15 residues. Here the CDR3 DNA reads TGTGCCATCAGTGCGCGACAGGGAACAAACACTGAAGCTTTCTTT. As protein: CAISARQGTNTEAFF.

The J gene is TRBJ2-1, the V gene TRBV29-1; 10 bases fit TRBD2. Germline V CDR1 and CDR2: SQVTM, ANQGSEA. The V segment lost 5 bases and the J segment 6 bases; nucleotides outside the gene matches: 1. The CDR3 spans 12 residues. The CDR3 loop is CSVSGGANEQFF. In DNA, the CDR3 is TGCAGCGTTAGCGGGGGGGCCAATGAGCAGTTCTTC.

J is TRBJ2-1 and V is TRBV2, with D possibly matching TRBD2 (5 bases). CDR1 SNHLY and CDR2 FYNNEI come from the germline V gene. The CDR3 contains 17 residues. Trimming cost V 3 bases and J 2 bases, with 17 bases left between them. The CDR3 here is CASSDEGRHPTYNEQFF. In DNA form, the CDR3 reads TGTGCCAGCAGTGATGAGGGCCGCCACCCTACCTACAATGAGCAGTTCTTC.

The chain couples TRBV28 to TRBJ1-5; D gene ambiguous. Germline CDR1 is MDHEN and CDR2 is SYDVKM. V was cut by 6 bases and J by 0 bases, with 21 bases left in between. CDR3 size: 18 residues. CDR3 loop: CASRPGLRVTFSNQPQHF. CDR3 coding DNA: TGTGCCAGCAGGCCGGGATTAAGGGTGACGTTTAGCAATCAGCCCCAGCATTTT.

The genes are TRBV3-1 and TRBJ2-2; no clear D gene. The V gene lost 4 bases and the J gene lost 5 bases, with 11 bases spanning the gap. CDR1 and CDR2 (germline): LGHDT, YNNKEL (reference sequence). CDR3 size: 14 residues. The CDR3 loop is CASSPPISTGELFF. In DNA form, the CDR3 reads TGTGCCAGCAGCCCACCGATTTCAACCGGGGAGCTGTTTTTT.

CDR3 in DNA: TGTGCCAGCAGAGGGGGACGCATTAACACTGAAGCTTTCTTT. Translating gives CASRGGRINTEAFF. The genes are TRBV6-1 and TRBJ1-1; D perhaps matches TRBD1 (6 bases). V was shortened by 6 bases and J by 2 bases, with 13 bases between the two germline ends. This CDR3 region has 14 residues. The germline gives CDR1 MNHNS, CDR2 SASEGT.

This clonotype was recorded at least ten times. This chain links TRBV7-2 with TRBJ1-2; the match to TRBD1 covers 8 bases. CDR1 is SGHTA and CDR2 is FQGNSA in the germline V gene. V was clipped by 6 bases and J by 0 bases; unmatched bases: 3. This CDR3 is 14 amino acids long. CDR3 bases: TGTGCCAGCAGGGACAGGGCTACTAACTATGGCTACACCTTC. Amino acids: CASRDRATNYGYTF.

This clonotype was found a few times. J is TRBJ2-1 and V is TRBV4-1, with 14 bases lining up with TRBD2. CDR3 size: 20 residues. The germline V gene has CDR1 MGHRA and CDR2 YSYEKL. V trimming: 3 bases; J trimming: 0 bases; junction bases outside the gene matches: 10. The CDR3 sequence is CASSQKGTSGGPNSYNEQFF. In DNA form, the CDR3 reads TGCGCCAGCAGCCAGAAAGGGACTAGCGGGGGCCCCAACTCCTACAATGAGCAGTTCTTC.

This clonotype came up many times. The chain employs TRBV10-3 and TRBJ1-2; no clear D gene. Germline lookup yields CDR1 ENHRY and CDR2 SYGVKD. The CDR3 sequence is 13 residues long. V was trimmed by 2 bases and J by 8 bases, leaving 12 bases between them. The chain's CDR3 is CAISEHRGNGYTF. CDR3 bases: TGTGCCATCAGTGAGCACAGAGGAAACGGCTACACCTTC.

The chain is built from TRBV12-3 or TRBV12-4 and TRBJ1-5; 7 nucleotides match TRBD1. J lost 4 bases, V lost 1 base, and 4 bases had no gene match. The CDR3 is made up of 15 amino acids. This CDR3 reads CASSLVSGGNQPQHF. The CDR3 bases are TGTGCCAGCAGTTTAGTTTCAGGGGGAAATCAGCCCCAGCATTTT.

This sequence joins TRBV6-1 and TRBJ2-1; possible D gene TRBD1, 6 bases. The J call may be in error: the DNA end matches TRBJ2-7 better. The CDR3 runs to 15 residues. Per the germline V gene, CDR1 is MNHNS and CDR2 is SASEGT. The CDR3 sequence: CASIKQGDSYNEQYF. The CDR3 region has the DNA TGTGCCAGCATCAAACAGGGCGACTCCTACAATGAGCAGTACTTC.

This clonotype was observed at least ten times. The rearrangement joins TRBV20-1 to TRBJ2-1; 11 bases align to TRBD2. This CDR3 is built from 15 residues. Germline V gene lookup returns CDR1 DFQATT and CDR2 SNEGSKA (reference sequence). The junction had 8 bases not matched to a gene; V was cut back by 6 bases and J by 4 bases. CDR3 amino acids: CSAPAGLAAYNEQFF. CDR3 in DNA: TGCAGTGCGCCAGCGGGACTAGCGGCATACAATGAGCAGTTCTTC.